This T cell receptor beta chain came from a study of OX40 agonist ivuxolimab in advanced cancers. Findings and caveats of the study: Circulating CD4+ and CD8+ T cells showed clonal expansion by week 6 at 0.1 to 3.0 mg/kg. People who partly responded at 0.1-3.0 mg/kg had some of the least clonal expansion seen.

To note about this clone: Its antigen remains unknown.

With baseline, cycle 4 day 1, and cycle 7 day 1 as timepoints, blood was sampled. Using immunoSEQ multiplex PCR, the repertoire was profiled, and TCRdb retains in-frame clones only, with some absent. The sample has about 86,000 clones, about 90% seen once; the top ten hold approximately 8.4%. The length of the CDR3 is 16 residues. Germline CDR1 is WSHSY and CDR2 is SAAADI. The V and J ends lost 5 bases and 6 bases respectively, with 20 bases between them. The chain joins TRBV10-2 to TRBJ2-1, with D tentatively TRBD1 or TRBD2 (5 bases each). The source material was CD4+ or CD8+ T cells sorted from blood, sampled in a trial of the OX40 agonist ivuxolimab. The source is an adult with an advanced solid tumor such as melanoma, head and neck, liver or kidney cancer. The CDR3 DNA follows: TGCGCCAGCAGTCGCCAGGGAGCGGCGCTGTTCAATGAGCAGTTCTTC. Amino acid sequence: CASSRQGAALFNEQFF.